A single sample is the source of the 11 T cell receptor beta chains below, sequenced in a study of blood T cell repertoires in COVID-19. Clones were sequenced by immunoSEQ multiplex PCR, and TCRdb holds only the in-frame ones, with some missing. This table holds 140,000 to 150,000 clones, over 70% found once. Sequencing was performed on peripheral blood. The receptors originated from a man older than 75 with acute or convalescent COVID-19.

The chain has TRBV3-1 (or the pseudogene TRBV3-2) and TRBJ1-6; 7 bases line up with TRBD1. V dropped 4 bases and J dropped 6; count of bases not matched to a gene: 3. The germline gives CDR1 LGHDT, CDR2 YNNKEL (reference sequence). The CDR3 has 14 residues. CDR3 protein: CASSRQGGNSPLHF. DNA of the CDR3: TGTGCCAGCAGCCGACAGGGAGGTAATTCACCCCTCCACTTT.

J is TRBJ1-2 and V is TRBV5-1; D unclear. Trimming stripped 1 base from V and 4 bases from J, with 17 bases between. CDR1 SGHRS and CDR2 YFSETQ come from the germline V gene. This CDR3 is built from 16 residues. CDR3 in amino acids: CASSLSSGEGGYGYTF. DNA of the CDR3: TGCGCCAGCAGCTTGTCTTCCGGGGAGGGAGGCTATGGCTACACCTTC.

The V call is TRBV4-1, the J call TRBJ2-5, with 10 bases fitting TRBD2. There are 16 residues in the CDR3. Trimming took 3 bases from V and 0 from J; bases not matched to a gene: 4. Germline assignment: CDR1 MGHRA and CDR2 YSYEKL. The CDR3 nucleotides read TGCGCCAGCAGCCAGGATAGCGGGGGGTACCAAGAGACCCAGTACTTC. Its translation: CASSQDSGGYQETQYF.

This clone was observed once. This sequence joins TRBV7-9 and TRBJ2-7, with a tentative D call TRBD2 (6 bases). Trimming took 1 base from V and 6 from J, leaving 16 bases between them. This CDR3 has 15 residues. Germline loops: CDR1 SEHNR, CDR2 FQNEAQ (reference sequence). The CDR3 DNA follows: TGTGCCAGCAGCTTAGGTCTCCGTGCGGGATCCGAGCAGTACTTC. It codes for CASSLGLRAGSEQYF.

The sample holds a few counts of this clone. This chain uses TRBV5-5 with TRBJ1-6; weak D call: TRBD1 (5 bases). CDR3 size: 14 residues. The germline V and J ends were trimmed by 4 bases and 7 bases, with 12 bases remaining between them. Looked up from germline, CDR1 is SGHKS and CDR2 is YYEKEE (reference sequence). In DNA, the CDR3 is TGTGCCAGCAGCACACAGGTCATGAATTCACCCCTCCACTTT. As protein: CASSTQVMNSPLHF.

This clone appeared a few times. Additional DNA sequences in this sample encode the identical CDR3. The chain employs TRBV3-1 (or the pseudogene TRBV3-2) and TRBJ1-2, with D tentatively TRBD1 (5 bases). The CDR3 sequence is 14 residues long. Trimming stripped 1 base from V and 0 bases from J, with 6 bases between. Germline V gene sequence: CDR1 LGHDT, CDR2 YNNKEL (reference sequence). In DNA, the CDR3 is TGTGCCAGCAGCCAAGTGGACACTAACTATGGCTACACCTTC. Its translation is CASSQVDTNYGYTF.

This sequence joins TRBV3-1 (or the pseudogene TRBV3-2) and TRBJ1-2; no definite D call. V dropped 4 bases and J dropped 4 bases, with 16 bases sitting between them. The CDR3 extends over 15 amino acids. CDR1 is LGHDT, CDR2 YNNKEL, per germline (reference sequence). CDR3 in DNA: TGTGCCAGCAGCCCCGTGGCTAAGACGGGCTATGGCTACACCTTC. This sequence encodes CASSPVAKTGYGYTF.

The chain couples TRBV27 to TRBJ1-2; the match to TRBD1 covers 7 bases. The CDR3 runs to 19 residues. The ends lost 5 bases at V and 4 bases at J; junction bases unmatched: 22. The V gene's germline CDR1 is MNHEY and CDR2 SMNVEV (reference sequence). For the CDR3, the DNA is TGTGCCAGCAGTCAGAGACAACAGGGGACGTTGGGGGGTACCTATGGCTACACCTTC. Translated, it gives CASSQRQQGTLGGTYGYTF.

This clone occurred once. V and J are TRBV29-1 and TRBJ2-5; 8 bases align to TRBD1. The V gene's germline CDR1 is SQVTM and CDR2 ANQGSEA. The CDR3 runs to 14 residues. Losses at the gene ends were 3 bases for V and 5 bases for J; bases not matched to a gene: 8. The CDR3 coding sequence is TGCAGCGTTGATACGGGCAGGGGGCCGGAGACCCAGTACTTC. It specifies CSVDTGRGPETQYF.

The V gene is TRBV19, the J gene TRBJ2-2; no definite D call. V lost 0 bases and J 2 bases, leaving 10 bases between the germline ends. This CDR3 region has 16 residues. Germline V gives CDR1 LNHDA, CDR2 SQIVND (reference sequence). The CDR3 DNA reads TGTGCCAGTAGTATAGATGGGCCCAGTAACACCGGGGAGCTGTTTTTT. This gives the protein CASSIDGPSNTGELFF.

This chain joins TRBV2 and TRBJ1-5; 7 bases line up with TRBD1. CDR1 and CDR2 from the germline V gene are SNHLY and FYNNEI. Trimming at V came to 5 bases and at J to 2 bases, leaving 6 bases not matched to a gene. CDR3 length: 15 residues. CDR3 protein: CASSSTGFGNQPQHF. The CDR3, as DNA: TGTGCCAGCAGTTCGACAGGGTTTGGCAATCAGCCCCAGCATTTT.